The 27 T cell receptor beta chains listed next were all sequenced from one sample in a study of OX40 agonist ivuxolimab in advanced cancers. Assay used: immunoSEQ multiplex PCR; TCRdb lists only in-frame clones, some missing. The sample lists 65,000 to 85,000 clones; more than 70% were seen once. The material sequenced was CD4+ or CD8+ T cells sorted from blood, taken in a trial of the OX40 agonist ivuxolimab. The receptors shown here come from an adult with an advanced solid tumor such as melanoma, head and neck, liver or kidney cancer.

The J gene is TRBJ2-1, the V gene TRBV4-1; 11 nucleotides align to TRBD2. CDR1 is MGHRA, CDR2 YSYEKL, per germline. The CDR3 totals 16 residues. The ends lost 4 bases at V and 2 bases at J; junction bases unmatched: 4. CDR3 nucleotides: TGCGCCAGCAGCCCACTAGCGGGGGCCGCCTACAATGAGCAGTTCTTC. This codes for CASSPLAGAAYNEQFF.

V gene TRBV11-3 combines with J gene TRBJ2-7; 8 nucleotides agree with TRBD1. V was clipped by 4 bases and J by 0 bases; unmatched bases: 5. Per germline, CDR1 SGHNT and CDR2 YENEEA. The CDR3 has 15 residues. CDR3: CASSSGQGSSYEQYF. The DNA for the CDR3 is TGTGCCAGCAGCTCTGGACAGGGAAGCTCCTACGAGCAGTACTTC.

The gene calls are TRBV18 and TRBJ1-4; D is unclear. Between the trimmed V and J ends, which lost 0 bases and 3 bases, there was a span of 8 bases. CDR1 is KGHSH, CDR2 LQKENI, per germline. The CDR3 length is 15 residues. The CDR3 loop reads CASSPPRVANEKLFF. The DNA of the CDR3 is TGTGCCAGCTCACCACCGAGGGTAGCTAATGAAAAACTGTTTTTT.

This sequence joins TRBV9 and TRBJ1-2; no reliable D call. The CDR3 totals 15 residues. V was pared by 2 bases and J by 3 bases, with 14 bases between. CDR1 is SGDLS and CDR2 is YYNGEE in the germline V gene. The CDR3 DNA is TGTGCCAGCAGCGTCATCCCCAGCCAGGACTATGGCTACACCTTC. Residues: CASSVIPSQDYGYTF.

This chain links TRBV19 with TRBJ1-2; TRBD1 aligns across 7 bases. With 6 bases clipped from V and 6 bases from J, the junction kept 7 bases outside the gene matches. There are 13 residues in the CDR3. Germline values: CDR1 LNHDA, CDR2 SQIVND (reference sequence). The CDR3 DNA follows: TGTGCCAGTAGCCCCGACAGGGAGGATGGCTACACCTTC. Amino acids: CASSPDREDGYTF.

The CDR3 here is CASSPVGVATEAFF. The CDR3 DNA reads TGTGCCAGCAGCCCAGTAGGGGTGGCCACTGAAGCTTTCTTT. V and J are TRBV7-3 and TRBJ1-1, with D maybe TRBD1 (5 bases). Germline lookup yields CDR1 SGHTA and CDR2 FQGTGA. The CDR3 totals 14 residues. V was clipped by 5 bases and J by 4 bases, with 14 bases between them.

The chain is built from TRBV30 and TRBJ1-5; 8 bases align to TRBD1. Trimming took 1 base from V and 2 from J; bases not matched to a gene: 16. CDR1 GTSNPN and CDR2 SVGIG come from the germline V gene (reference sequence). The CDR3 consists of 19 residues. As DNA, the CDR3 is TGTGCCTGGAGTGGCAACCCGGGCAGGGGGCTTTATGGCAATCAGCCCCAGCATTTT. Its translation: CAWSGNPGRGLYGNQPQHF.

The gene calls are TRBV11-3 and TRBJ2-4; no definite D call. CDR1 and CDR2 from the germline V gene are SGHNT and YENEEA. Trimming took off 5 bases at V and 1 base at J, with 18 bases between the two ends. The CDR3 sequence is 17 residues long. The CDR3, as DNA: TGTGCCAGCAGCCTTAGCAAGGACCCTAGTGCCAAAAACATTCAGTACTTC. Its protein is CASSLSKDPSAKNIQYF.

This chain links TRBV28 with TRBJ2-4; 8 bases align to TRBD1. This CDR3 has 16 residues. The V gene end was trimmed by 8 bases and the J gene end by 1 base; junction bases not matched to a gene: 10. Germline-derived CDR1 and CDR2 are MDHEN and SYDVKM. The CDR3 sequence: CASSPGGSVAKNIQYF. The CDR3 coding sequence is TGTGCCAGCTCGCCAGGGGGCTCCGTTGCCAAAAACATTCAGTACTTC.

On this clone: The same CDR3 can be traced to other DNA sequences in this sample. The chain links TRBV4-1 to TRBJ2-1, with D unresolved. The V end was cut by 1 base, the J end by 3 bases, with 22 bases between. The CDR3 consists of 19 residues. Germline V gene data show CDR1 as MGHRA and CDR2 as YSYEKL. CDR3 coding DNA: TGCGCCAGCAGCCAAGTCGGCCCCCCTTTCAGGCAGAACTACAATGAGCAGTTCTTC. This sequence encodes CASSQVGPPFRQNYNEQFF.

A note on this clone: This CDR3 fails to terminate in the conserved phenylalanine or tryptophan, so it likely reflects a read error. No DNA is shown, since the ends of the CDR3 on it are uncertain; the CDR3 is the one TCRdb lists. The chain employs TRBV21-1 and TRBJ2-7; the D call of TRBD2 is as the table states it, not checked on the DNA. TRBV21-1 is a pseudogene. The CDR3 length equals 10 residues, ends included. CDR3 region: CASSKGGPRG.

The gene calls are TRBV2 and TRBJ1-6, with D possibly matching TRBD1 (5 bases). The CDR3 has 22 residues. V lost 7 bases, J lost 0 bases, and 31 bases lay in between. The germline CDR1 and CDR2 sequences are SNHLY and FYNNEI. The CDR3 reads CASTFAVSSPGTASSYNSPLHF. DNA of the CDR3: TGTGCCAGCACCTTCGCCGTATCATCTCCCGGGACCGCGAGCTCCTATAATTCACCCCTCCACTTT.

V gene TRBV7-2 combines with J gene TRBJ1-4; D is undetermined. Trimming pared 6 bases from V and 3 bases from J, leaving 14 bases between. CDR3 length equals 15 residues. Germline assignment: CDR1 SGHTA and CDR2 FQGNSA. In DNA form, the CDR3 reads TGTGCCAGCAGTAAGATTCAGGAACCTAATGAAAAACTGTTTTTT. Protein sequence: CASSKIQEPNEKLFF.

The chain employs TRBV5-4 and TRBJ1-4; D is ambiguous. The CDR3 loop spans 15 amino acids. Germline V gene data show CDR1 as SGHNT and CDR2 as YYREEE (reference sequence). The V and J ends lost 4 bases and 5 bases respectively, with 15 bases between them. The CDR3 sequence is CASSLLDGKNEKLFF. For the CDR3, the DNA is TGTGCCAGCAGCCTTCTTGACGGAAAGAATGAAAAACTGTTTTTT.

The chain couples TRBV7-6 to TRBJ2-2; no clear D. The germline V gene encodes CDR1 SGHVS and CDR2 FNYEAQ. This CDR3 has 16 amino acids. The V end lost 1 base, the J end lost 1 base, and 10 bases lay between the germline ends. CDR3 sequence (DNA): TGTGCCAGCAGCTTAGATGCTTGGGGGAACACCGGGGAGCTGTTTTTT. Translation: CASSLDAWGNTGELFF.

The rearrangement joins TRBV5-1 to TRBJ2-1; the D gene could be TRBD1 or TRBD2 (5 bases each). V was trimmed by 4 bases and J by 0 bases, leaving 14 bases between them. The V gene's germline CDR1 is SGHRS and CDR2 YFSETQ. CDR3 length: 16 residues. The CDR3 DNA sequence: TGCGCCAGCAGCGCCCGGGACGGTAGCTCCTACAATGAGCAGTTCTTC. It codes for CASSARDGSSYNEQFF.

V is TRBV7-3 and J is TRBJ2-1; D is ambiguous. Germline assignment: CDR1 SGHTA and CDR2 FQGTGA. V shed 5 bases and J shed 2 bases, with 10 bases lying between them. The CDR3 is made up of 14 amino acids. In DNA form, the CDR3 reads TGTGCCAGCAGCCCAGATGGGGCCTACAATGAGCAGTTCTTC. As protein: CASSPDGAYNEQFF. Looking up the rest from reference TRBV7-3 and TRBJ2-1 gives the full variable domain: GAGVSQTPSNKVTEKGKYVELRCDPISGHTALYWYRQSLGQGPEFLIYFQGTGAADDSGLPNDRFFAVRPEGSVSTLKIQRTERGDSAVYLCASSPDGAYNEQFFGPGTRLTVL.

V is TRBV7-2 and J is TRBJ1-6, with unresolved D. V lost 3 bases, J lost 11 bases, and 14 bases lay in between. Germline-derived CDR1 and CDR2 are SGHTA and FQGNSA. The CDR3 has 14 residues. CDR3 DNA sequence: TGTGCCAGCAGCTTCAAAATCTGGGTGGCACCCCTCCACTTT. Residues: CASSFKIWVAPLHF.

The rearrangement links TRBV7-2 to TRBJ2-5, with D unclear. CDR3 length: 14 amino acids. In germline, CDR1 is SGHTA, CDR2 FQGNSA. V lost 5 bases, J lost 9 bases, and 19 bases lay in between. In DNA form, the CDR3 reads TGTGCCAGCAGCCTCCGGGCTGCGCGGTCGGCCCAGTACTTC. Residues: CASSLRAARSAQYF.

The J gene is TRBJ1-1, the V gene TRBV6-1, with 9 bases lining up with TRBD1. V was pared by 6 bases and J by 6 bases, with 5 bases of the junction left unmatched. CDR3 length: 13 residues. Germline V gene sequence: CDR1 MNHNS, CDR2 SASEGT. The CDR3 DNA is TGTGCCAGCAGGGGGACAGGGTGGCCTGAAGCTTTCTTT. It yields the protein CASRGTGWPEAFF.

Concerning this clone: One end of the junction is discordant with germline, which a read error may explain. V gene TRBV7-7 combines with J gene TRBJ2-6; tentative D call: TRBD1 (5 bases). This CDR3 has 14 residues. Per the germline V gene, CDR1 is SSHAT and CDR2 is FNYEAQ (reference sequence). The CDR3 loop reads CASSLGVGANVLTF. CDR3 sequence (DNA): TGTGCTAGCAGCTTAGGGGTTGGGGCCAACGTCCTGACTTTC.

This clone was recorded a few times. CDR3 region: CASSSTTTLNTEAFF. CDR3 nucleotides: TGTGCCAGCAGCTCAACCACCACCCTGAACACTGAAGCTTTCTTT. The chain employs TRBV7-9 and TRBJ1-1, with D uncertain. Per germline, CDR1 SEHNR and CDR2 FQNEAQ (reference sequence). The CDR3 totals 15 residues. V lost 4 bases and J lost 0, with 12 bases in between.

This rearrangement joins TRBV7-2 to TRBJ1-2; 8 bases are a match to TRBD1. Per germline, CDR1 SGHTA and CDR2 FQGNSA. Unmatched junction bases numbered 2, after V lost 4 bases and J lost 4 bases. The CDR3 extends over 13 amino acids. The CDR3 DNA is TGTGCCAGCAGCTACGACAGGGGCTATGGCTACACCTTC. This encodes CASSYDRGYGYTF.

The J gene is TRBJ2-1, the V gene TRBV6-1; 12 bases fit TRBD2. After removal of 2 bases from V and 7 bases from J, the junction contained 12 bases not matched to a gene. CDR1 and CDR2 from the germline V gene are MNHNS and SASEGT. This CDR3 is built from 18 residues. CDR3 region: CASSELPLAGGLRNEQFF. In nucleotides, the CDR3 is TGTGCCAGCAGTGAACTTCCCCTAGCGGGGGGGCTACGGAATGAGCAGTTCTTC.

The chain links TRBV5-5 to TRBJ1-2; TRBD1 is a possible D gene (5 bases). Looked up from germline, CDR1 is SGHKS and CDR2 is YYEKEE (reference sequence). The germline V and J ends were trimmed by 1 base and 2 bases, with 12 bases remaining between them. The CDR3 is 15 amino acids. In DNA form, the CDR3 reads TGTGCCAGCAGCTTGCTACAGGAAAACAACTATGGCTACACCTTC. Residues: CASSLLQENNYGYTF.

The V and J genes are TRBV5-6 and TRBJ2-3; the D gene is possibly TRBD2 (5 bases). The germline V gene has CDR1 SGHDT and CDR2 YYEEEE. Trimming stripped 4 bases from V and 6 bases from J, with 9 bases between. This CDR3 spans 12 amino acids. CDR3 bases: TGTGCCAGCAGCCCCGGGGTGGATACGCAGTATTTT. Amino acid sequence: CASSPGVDTQYF.

V is TRBV20-1 and J is TRBJ2-1; 8 bases match TRBD2. Germline V lookup: CDR1 DFQATT, CDR2 SNEGSKA (reference sequence). The J segment lost 15 bases and the V segment lost 6 bases, leaving 10 bases of the junction unmatched. The CDR3 spans 11 residues. CDR3 loop: CSAKTAGVSFF. CDR3 nucleotide sequence: TGCAGTGCAAAAACAGCGGGGGTGTCGTTCTTC.